Listed here are 29 T cell receptor beta chains from one sample, sequenced in a study of T cell responses to AZD1222 COVID-19 vaccine. Here immunoSEQ multiplex PCR was the method, and the copy in TCRdb shows in-frame clones only, minus some. The sample lists roughly 100,000 clones, 82% occurring once. Material: peripheral blood, obtained on day 0 of AZD1222 vaccination. The receptors originated from an adult in good health.

This chain uses TRBV5-1 with TRBJ1-4; 8 bases are a match to TRBD1. Trimming cost V 8 bases and J 4 bases; bases outside gene matches: 1. The CDR3 runs to 12 residues. Germline V gene sequence: CDR1 SGHRS, CDR2 YFSETQ. In DNA, the CDR3 is TGCGCCAGGACAGGGGTTAATGAAAAACTGTTTTTT. Translation gives CARTGVNEKLFF. The whole variable domain, remainder taken from reference TRBV5-1 and TRBJ1-4, is KAGVTQTPRYLIKTRGQQVTLSCSPISGHRSVSWYQQTPGQGLQFLFEYFSETQRNKGNFPGRFSGRQFSNSRSEMNVSTLELGDSALYLCARTGVNEKLFFGSGTQLSVL.

The genes are TRBV5-1 and TRBJ1-6; D unclear. Germline V gene data show CDR1 as SGHRS and CDR2 as YFSETQ. Trimming shortened V by 6 bases and J by 6 bases, and 19 bases separated the two germline ends. The CDR3 runs to 16 residues. The CDR3 bases are TGCGCCAGCACTTCGGCCCCGACGGCTCCTAATTCACCCCTCCACTTT. Translated, it gives CASTSAPTAPNSPLHF.

V is TRBV7-9 and J is TRBJ1-4; D gene uncertain. The CDR3 is made up of 12 amino acids. Germline assignment: CDR1 SEHNR and CDR2 FQNEAQ (reference sequence). The germline V and J ends were trimmed by 1 base and 10 bases, with 7 bases remaining between them. The CDR3 region has the DNA TGTGCCAGCAGCTTAGTCGGTGGAAAACTGTTTTTT. Translating gives CASSLVGGKLFF.

The gene calls are TRBV29-1 and TRBJ2-5, with TRBD1 as a possible D gene (5 bases). With 4 bases removed from V and 4 bases from J, the gap between germline ends came to 10 bases. CDR3 length: 12 amino acids. The germline V gene has CDR1 SQVTM and CDR2 ANQGSEA. Here the CDR3 reads CSVGWGRETQYF. CDR3 DNA sequence: TGCAGCGTTGGATGGGGCAGAGAGACCCAGTACTTC.

This clone was observed a single time. The J gene is TRBJ1-5, the V gene TRBV10-3; maybe TRBD1 (5 bases). The V end lost 10 bases, the J end lost 4 bases, and 11 bases lay between the germline ends. This CDR3 region has 12 residues. The germline V gene has CDR1 ENHRY and CDR2 SYGVKD. CDR3 nucleotide sequence: TGTGCCAGCGGGACGGATAATCAGCCCCAGCATTTT. Amino acids: CASGTDNQPQHF.

In regard to this clone: An end of the junction differs from the germline gene, which may be a read error. The J gene is TRBJ1-1, the V gene TRBV30; 7 nucleotides align to TRBD1. This CDR3 has 12 residues. Germline-derived CDR1 and CDR2 are GTSNPN and SVGIG (reference sequence). The CDR3 bases are TGTGCCGGGAGGACAGGATTGACTGAAGCTTTCTTT. This translates into CAGRTGLTEAFF.

CDR3 region: CSAVRDSNYGYTF. The CDR3 DNA reads as TGCAGCGCTGTCCGGGACTCTAACTATGGCTACACCTTC. The chain recombines TRBV29-1 with TRBJ1-2, with D possibly matching TRBD1 (5 bases). The CDR3 runs 13 residues. Trimming removed 7 bases at V and 0 bases at J, with 12 bases between. Germline loops: CDR1 SQVTM, CDR2 ANQGSEA.

CDR3 residues: CASSFNGGGYTF. DNA of the CDR3: TGTGCCAGCAGCTTTAATGGGGGCGGCTACACCTTC. The chain carries TRBV11-2 and TRBJ1-2; possibly TRBD1 for D (6 bases). Germline V gene lookup returns CDR1 SGHAT and CDR2 FQNNGV. Deletions cut 3 bases from V and 8 bases from J, with 10 bases between. The CDR3 length is 12 residues.

The chain links TRBV6-5 to TRBJ1-4; perhaps TRBD1 as D (6 bases). The CDR3 is 13 amino acids. Per the germline V gene, CDR1 is MNHEY and CDR2 is SVGAGI. V was clipped by 10 bases and J by 5 bases, with 14 bases between them. CDR3 protein: CANMDRGNEKLFF. CDR3 nucleotide sequence: TGTGCCAACATGGACAGAGGGAATGAAAAACTGTTTTTT.

This sequence joins TRBV2 and TRBJ1-3; the D is unclear. Deletions cut 8 bases from V and 11 bases from J, with 19 bases between. The CDR3 has 13 amino acids. Germline assignment: CDR1 SNHLY and CDR2 FYNNEI. CDR3 residues: CASERVKKGSIYF. CDR3 in DNA: TGTGCCAGCGAGCGGGTGAAAAAGGGTTCCATATATTTT.

This rearrangement joins TRBV9 to TRBJ1-2; D is unresolved. V was clipped by 0 bases and J by 4 bases, with 13 bases between them. The length of the CDR3 is 15 residues. The germline V gene encodes CDR1 SGDLS and CDR2 YYNGEE. As DNA, the CDR3 is TGTGCCAGCAGCGTAGGCACATCCTTAGGCTATGGCTACACCTTC. This encodes CASSVGTSLGYGYTF.

V gene TRBV9 combines with J gene TRBJ1-1; D is ambiguous. V was clipped by 0 bases and J by 6 bases, with 9 bases between them. The CDR3 has 13 amino acids. CDR1 is SGDLS and CDR2 is YYNGEE in the germline V gene. DNA of the CDR3: TGTGCCAGCAGCGTAGGGGCGGGCCCTGAAGCTTTCTTT. Translation: CASSVGAGPEAFF.

The chain joins TRBV5-1 to TRBJ2-5; D unresolved. The V gene lost 4 bases and the J gene lost 3 bases, with 4 bases spanning the gap. This CDR3 comprises 11 residues. The germline V gene encodes CDR1 SGHRS and CDR2 YFSETQ. The CDR3 protein is CASSLKETQYF. CDR3 nucleotide sequence: TGCGCCAGCAGCCTCAAAGAGACCCAGTACTTC.

This chain joins TRBV6-6 and TRBJ1-2; D not resolved. This CDR3 has 12 residues. The germline V and J ends were trimmed by 10 bases and 2 bases, with 11 bases remaining between them. The germline V gene has CDR1 MNHNY and CDR2 SVGAGI (reference sequence). The CDR3 bases are TGTGCCACCAAGACGGGAAACTATGGCTACACCTTC. Encoded protein: CATKTGNYGYTF.

The sample holds a few counts of this clone. The J gene is TRBJ1-1, the V gene TRBV7-9, with a weak D call TRBD1 (6 bases). V lost 5 bases and J 5 bases, leaving 12 bases between the germline ends. The CDR3 is 13 residues long. CDR1 and CDR2 (germline): SEHNR, FQNEAQ (reference sequence). CDR3 protein: CASSLQGSTEAFF. The CDR3 region has the DNA TGTGCCAGCAGCCTACAGGGAAGTACTGAAGCTTTCTTT.

The genes are TRBV12-3 or TRBV12-4 and TRBJ2-2, with TRBD2 as a possible D gene (6 bases). CDR3 size: 13 residues. V shed 6 bases and J shed 4 bases, with 9 bases lying between them. Here the CDR3 DNA reads TGTGCCAGCAGCCTGGGGGGCACCGGGGAGCTGTTTTTT. Amino acid sequence: CASSLGGTGELFF.

The chain is built from TRBV2 and TRBJ2-7, with D tentatively TRBD1 (5 bases). This CDR3 has 12 amino acids. V lost 8 bases, J lost 6 bases, and 14 bases lay in between. Germline V CDR1 and CDR2: SNHLY, FYNNEI. The CDR3 nucleotides are TGTGCCAGCCATAGGACGACAGCCGAGCAGTACTTC. This encodes CASHRTTAEQYF.

The chain carries TRBV2 and TRBJ2-2, with D possibly matching TRBD1 (6 bases). V lost 9 bases and J 6 bases, leaving 14 bases between the germline ends. CDR3 size: 13 residues. Germline CDR1 reads SNHLY; CDR2 reads FYNNEI. CDR3: CARGGRPSGELFF. The CDR3 DNA reads TGTGCCAGAGGGGGACGGCCTTCCGGGGAGCTGTTTTTT. The full variable domain, completed using reference TRBV2 and TRBJ2-2, is EPEVTQTPSHQVTQMGQEVILRCVPISNHLYFYWYRQILGQKVEFLVSFYNNEISEKSEIFDDQFSVERPDGSNFTLKIRSTKLEDSAMYFCARGGRPSGELFFGEGSRLTVL.

In this sample, this clone turned up a few times. The V gene is TRBV4-1, the J gene TRBJ1-2, with 7 nucleotides matching TRBD1. The V and J ends lost 4 bases and 3 bases, in that order; junction bases with no gene match: 14. The CDR3 runs 17 residues. Germline V lookup: CDR1 MGHRA, CDR2 YSYEKL. CDR3 DNA: TGCGCCAGCAGCCCGGTGGGAGGGGGCGGTCGGGACTATGGCTACACCTTC. Amino acid sequence: CASSPVGGGGRDYGYTF.

The J gene is TRBJ2-1, the V gene TRBV7-2; 12 bases align to TRBD2. Germline V gene sequence: CDR1 SGHTA, CDR2 FQGNSA. Germline trimming cut 6 bases from V and 8 bases from J; bases unmatched to any gene: 8. CDR3 length: 15 residues. CDR3 region: CASRPLAGGRDEQFF. The CDR3 DNA is TGTGCCAGCAGGCCCCTAGCGGGGGGGCGGGATGAGCAGTTCTTC.

The chain links TRBV19 to TRBJ1-4; perhaps TRBD1 as D (5 bases). Germline V CDR1 and CDR2: LNHDA, SQIVND (reference sequence). Trimming shortened V by 0 bases and J by 8 bases, and 10 bases separated the two germline ends. This CDR3 region has 14 residues. The CDR3 DNA is TGTGCCAGTAGTATAGACGGGGGGTACGAAAAACTGTTTTTT. It encodes CASSIDGGYEKLFF.

The chain carries TRBV20-1 and TRBJ1-1; TRBD1 agrees at 10 bases. The CDR3 has 11 residues. Trimming removed 5 bases from V and 11 bases from J; junction bases left unmatched: 5. Per the germline V gene, CDR1 is DFQATT and CDR2 is SNEGSKA (reference sequence). In DNA form, the CDR3 reads TGCAGTGCTGGGACAGGGGTGAAGGCTTTCTTT. It codes for CSAGTGVKAFF.

V usage is TRBV27 and J usage is TRBJ2-1, with unresolved D. V lost 2 bases, J lost 8 bases, and 10 bases lay in between. The V gene's germline CDR1 is MNHEY and CDR2 SMNVEV (reference sequence). This CDR3 spans 13 amino acids. The CDR3 region has the DNA TGTGCCAGCAGTTTAATCAGCCCAGATGAGCAGTTCTTC. Translation gives CASSLISPDEQFF.

This chain links TRBV27 with TRBJ1-1; D ambiguous. The germline V and J ends were trimmed by 3 bases and 6 bases, with 11 bases remaining between them. The CDR3 has 13 amino acids. Germline V gene data show CDR1 as MNHEY and CDR2 as SMNVEV (reference sequence). CDR3 DNA sequence: TGTGCCAGCAGTTTGTCAGGTCGGGCTGAAGCTTTCTTT. Translated, it gives CASSLSGRAEAFF.

On this clone itself: The same CDR3 is also encoded by other DNA sequences in this sample. The genes are TRBV9 and TRBJ1-1; a possible D gene is TRBD1 (5 bases). Per germline, CDR1 SGDLS and CDR2 YYNGEE. The CDR3 length is 14 residues. Trimming took 0 bases from V and 4 from J, leaving 10 bases between them. The CDR3: CASSVGPGGTEAFF. The CDR3 DNA sequence: TGTGCCAGCAGCGTAGGTCCCGGGGGCACTGAAGCTTTCTTT.

This sequence joins TRBV24-1 and TRBJ2-3; 11 positions match TRBD2. The CDR3 extends over 14 amino acids. Trimming removed 4 bases from V and 12 bases from J; junction bases left unmatched: 8. The germline CDR1 and CDR2 sequences are KGHDR and SFDVKD. The CDR3, as DNA: TGTGCCACCAGTGACTCGCGACTAGCGGGGACTCAGTATTTT. Protein product: CATSDSRLAGTQYF.

Ten or more counts support this clone. The chain is built from TRBV28 and TRBJ2-1, with D possibly being TRBD2 (5 bases). The CDR3 covers 14 residues. Trimming pared 4 bases from V and 3 bases from J, leaving 10 bases between. Germline V gene lookup returns CDR1 MDHEN and CDR2 SYDVKM. This CDR3 is CASSSPRGYNEQFF. CDR3 DNA: TGTGCCAGCAGTTCACCCCGGGGCTACAATGAGCAGTTCTTC.

This chain uses TRBV7-2 with TRBJ2-5, with D possibly being TRBD2 (5 bases). Trimming stripped 3 bases from V and 4 bases from J, with 12 bases between. The CDR3 is 14 amino acids. Germline assignment: CDR1 SGHTA and CDR2 FQGNSA. CDR3 amino acids: CASSFGIEGETQYF. The CDR3, as DNA: TGTGCCAGCAGCTTCGGGATAGAGGGAGAGACCCAGTACTTC. The variable domain in full, completed from reference TRBV7-2 and TRBJ2-5, reads GAGVSQSPSNKVTEKGKDVELRCDPISGHTALYWYRQSLGQGLEFLIYFQGNSAPDKSGLPSDRFSAERTGGSVSTLTIQRTQQEDSAVYLCASSFGIEGETQYFGPGTRLLVL.

The genes are TRBV2 and TRBJ1-1, with D perhaps matching TRBD1 (5 bases). CDR1 SNHLY and CDR2 FYNNEI come from the germline V gene. Trimming removed 0 bases from V and 8 bases from J, with 7 bases in between. CDR3 length equals 12 residues. The CDR3, as DNA: TGTGCCAGCAGTGAAGCGTGGGGGGAAGCTTTCTTT. It yields the protein CASSEAWGEAFF. Drawing the rest from reference TRBV2 and TRBJ1-1, the complete variable domain is EPEVTQTPSHQVTQMGQEVILRCVPISNHLYFYWYRQILGQKVEFLVSFYNNEISEKSEIFDDQFSVERPDGSNFTLKIRSTKLEDSAMYFCASSEAWGEAFFGQGTRLTVV.